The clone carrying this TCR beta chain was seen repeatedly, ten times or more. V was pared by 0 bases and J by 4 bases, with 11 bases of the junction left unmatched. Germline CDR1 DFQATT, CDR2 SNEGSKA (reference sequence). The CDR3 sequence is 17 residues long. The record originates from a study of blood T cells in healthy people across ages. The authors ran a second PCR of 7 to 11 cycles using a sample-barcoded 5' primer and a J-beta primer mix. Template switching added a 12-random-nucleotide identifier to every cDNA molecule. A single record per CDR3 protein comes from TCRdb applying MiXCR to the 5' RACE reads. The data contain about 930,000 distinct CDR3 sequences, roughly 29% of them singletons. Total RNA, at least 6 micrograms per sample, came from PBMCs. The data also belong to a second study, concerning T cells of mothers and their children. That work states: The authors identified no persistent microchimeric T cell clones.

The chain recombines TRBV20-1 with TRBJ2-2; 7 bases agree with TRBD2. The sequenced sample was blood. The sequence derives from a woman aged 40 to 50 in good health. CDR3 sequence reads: CSARDSTLAGPTGELFF. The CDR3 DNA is TGCAGTGCTAGAGATTCGACTTTAGCGGGTCCCACCGGGGAGCTGTTTTTT.